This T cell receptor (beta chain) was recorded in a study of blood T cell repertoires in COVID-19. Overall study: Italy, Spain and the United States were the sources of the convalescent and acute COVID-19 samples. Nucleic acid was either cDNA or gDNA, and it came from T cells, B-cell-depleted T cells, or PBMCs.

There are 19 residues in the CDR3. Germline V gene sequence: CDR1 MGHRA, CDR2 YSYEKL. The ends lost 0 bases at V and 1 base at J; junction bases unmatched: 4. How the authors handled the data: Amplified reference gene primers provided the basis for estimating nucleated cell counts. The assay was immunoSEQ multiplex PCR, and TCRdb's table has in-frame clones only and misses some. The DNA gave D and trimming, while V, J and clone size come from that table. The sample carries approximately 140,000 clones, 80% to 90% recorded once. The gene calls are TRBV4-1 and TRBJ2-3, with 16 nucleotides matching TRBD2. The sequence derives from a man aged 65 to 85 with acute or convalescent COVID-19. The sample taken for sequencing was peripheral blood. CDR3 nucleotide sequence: TGCGCCAGCAGCCAAGATGGGACTAGCGGGAGGGCCGGCACAGATACGCAGTATTTT. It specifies CASSQDGTSGRAGTDTQYF.